The next 25 T cell receptor beta chains were all read from a single sample in a study of vaccination effects on CD4 cells after COVID-19 (dated 2022 in TCRdb). The method was the immunoSEQ multiplex PCR assay. This is the immuneACCESS table as TCRdb keeps it, with only in-frame sequences that have V and J called. A part of the clones is gone; compared with another copy, unresolved V genes explain less than half, and the rest is unexplained. The sample table contains more than 40,000 clones; only one count was recorded for roughly three quarters of them. The ten largest clones add up to about 10% of the sample. After around 11 days of culture, CD4+ T cells were isolated with the EasySep CD4+ T cell isolation kit. Their specific antigens are unknown. The sample consisted of CD4+ T cells from PBMCs cultured without peptide, taken before COVID-19 vaccination. The source of these receptors is a human donor who had a prior SARS-CoV-2 infection.

The CDR3 sequence is CASSLEAWGSSYNEQFF. In nucleotides, the CDR3 is TGTGCCAGCAGCTTAGAGGCGTGGGGCTCCTCCTACAATGAGCAGTTCTTC. The chain links TRBV11-3 to TRBJ2-1, with D possibly matching TRBD1 (5 bases). The CDR3 runs to 17 residues. V was clipped by 0 bases and J by 0 bases, with 12 bases between them. Germline CDR1 is SGHNT and CDR2 is YENEEA.

This chain uses TRBV11-1 with TRBJ2-7, with D possibly being TRBD2 (5 bases). Germline CDR1 SGHAT, CDR2 FQDESV (reference sequence). V gave up 0 bases and J gave up 1 base, with 16 bases separating them. The CDR3 sequence is 17 residues long. CDR3 region: CASSLAYGLATSYEQYF. The DNA for the CDR3 is TGTGCCAGCAGCTTAGCGTATGGACTTGCTACTTCCTACGAGCAGTACTTC. The variable domain in full, completed from reference TRBV11-1 and TRBJ2-7, reads EAEVAQSPRYKITEKSQAVAFWCDPISGHATLYWYRQILGQGPELLVQFQDESVVDDSQLPKDRFSAERLKGVDSTLKIQPAELGDSAMYLCASSLAYGLATSYEQYFGPGTRLTVT.

The chain carries TRBV12-2 and TRBJ2-5; whether TRBD2, the table's D call, matches the DNA was not checked. TRBV12-2 is deemed a pseudogene. The CDR3 runs 19 residues. CDR3 loop: CASRLGPPPAGGTMETQYF. CDR3 DNA sequence: TGTGCAAGTCGCTTAGGTCCCCCCCCAGCGGGGGGGACCATGGAGACCCAGTACTTC.

This clone came up once. The V and J genes are TRBV5-4 and TRBJ2-2; D is undetermined. V shed 1 base and J shed 4 bases, with 8 bases lying between them. The CDR3 extends over 14 amino acids. Germline CDR1 SGHNT, CDR2 YYREEE (reference sequence). CDR3 DNA: TGTGCCAGCAGCTTGAAGGGTTCCACCGGGGAGCTGTTTTTT. Protein product: CASSLKGSTGELFF.

This sequence joins TRBV6-5 and TRBJ1-3; possibly TRBD1 for D (5 bases). The CDR3 length is 15 residues. Germline CDR1 MNHEY, CDR2 SVGAGI. Between the trimmed V and J ends, which lost 5 bases and 0 bases, there was a span of 11 bases. CDR3 sequence reads: CASSPRTFSGNTIYF. CDR3 nucleotides: TGTGCCAGCAGTCCCCGGACATTCTCTGGAAACACCATATATTTT.

The gene calls are TRBV4-2 and TRBJ2-7, with D perhaps matching TRBD1 (5 bases). Per germline, CDR1 LGHNA and CDR2 YNFKEQ. The V end lost 3 bases, the J end lost 1 base, and 13 bases lay between the germline ends. CDR3 length: 15 amino acids. This CDR3 is CASSHPNDRSYEQYF. The CDR3, as DNA: TGTGCCAGCAGCCACCCCAATGACAGATCCTACGAGCAGTACTTC.

V usage is TRBV7-3 and J usage is TRBJ2-3, with 11 bases that match TRBD2. The length of the CDR3 is 15 residues. V shed 8 bases and J 2 bases; nucleotides not matched to a gene: 6. Germline V gene lookup returns CDR1 SGHTA and CDR2 FQGTGA. This CDR3 reads CASFRLAGITDTQYF. The CDR3 coding sequence is TGTGCCAGCTTCCGACTAGCGGGAATCACAGATACGCAGTATTTT.

The rearrangement joins TRBV5-6 to TRBJ2-1, with 13 bases fitting TRBD2. Germline V CDR1 and CDR2: SGHDT, YYEEEE. The CDR3 contains 18 residues. V was pared by 4 bases and J by 6 bases, with 13 bases of the junction left unmatched. As DNA, the CDR3 is TGTGCCAGCAGCGGGGTGGCACAACTAGCGGGAGGGGTCAATGAGCAGTTCTTC. It is translated as CASSGVAQLAGGVNEQFF. Filled out from reference TRBV5-6 and TRBJ2-1, the complete variable domain reads DAGVTQSPTHLIKTRGQQVTLRCSPKSGHDTVSWYQQALGQGPQFIFQYYEEEERQRGNFPDRFSGHQFPNYSSELNVNALLLGDSALYLCASSGVAQLAGGVNEQFFGPGTRLTVL.

This rearrangement joins TRBV27 to TRBJ2-5; D gene uncertain. The CDR3 totals 13 residues. The germline V gene encodes CDR1 MNHEY and CDR2 SMNVEV (reference sequence). Trimming cost V 2 bases and J 0 bases, with 4 bases left between them. In DNA form, the CDR3 reads TGTGCCAGCAGTTTAGGATACCAAGAGACCCAGTACTTC. Translating it yields CASSLGYQETQYF.

This clone has just a few counts. The chain employs TRBV11-3 and TRBJ2-7; the D gene is possibly TRBD2 (6 bases). The germline CDR1 and CDR2 sequences are SGHNT and YENEEA. CDR3 length: 13 residues. Trimming shortened V by 7 bases and J by 5 bases, and 15 bases separated the two germline ends. CDR3 protein: CASTREVFDEQYF. As DNA, the CDR3 is TGTGCCAGCACCAGGGAGGTTTTCGACGAGCAGTACTTC.

The chain recombines TRBV7-9 with TRBJ2-1; D may correspond to TRBD1 or TRBD2 (7 bases each). This CDR3 is built from 17 residues. Germline CDR1 and CDR2: SEHNR and FQNEAQ (reference sequence). V was clipped by 6 bases and J by 5 bases, with 23 bases between them. CDR3 sequence reads: CASRGGVWAGEDNEQFF. The CDR3 nucleotides read TGTGCCAGCAGAGGGGGCGTGTGGGCGGGAGAAGACAATGAGCAGTTCTTC. The whole variable domain, remainder taken from reference TRBV7-9 and TRBJ2-1, is DTGVSQNPRHKITKRGQNVTFRCDPISEHNRLYWYRQTLGQGPEFLTYFQNEAQLEKSRLLSDRFSAERPKGSFSTLEIQRTEQGDSAMYLCASRGGVWAGEDNEQFFGPGTRLTVL.

The V gene is TRBV7-8, the J gene TRBJ2-1; D is uncertain. The germline V gene encodes CDR1 SGHVS and CDR2 FQNEAQ. The CDR3 is 13 amino acids. Trimming removed 1 base at V and 10 bases at J, with 11 bases between. CDR3 residues: CASSLVPFLEQFF. The CDR3 DNA reads TGTGCCAGCAGCTTAGTCCCGTTCCTGGAGCAGTTCTTC.

The chain is built from TRBV18 and TRBJ1-6; D unclear. This CDR3 has 13 amino acids. CDR1 and CDR2 (germline): KGHSH, LQKENI. The V end was cut by 3 bases, the J end by 5 bases, with 5 bases between. CDR3 nucleotide sequence: TGTGCCAGCTCACCGACGAATAATTCACCCCTCCACTTT. It is translated as CASSPTNNSPLHF. Drawing the rest from reference TRBV18 and TRBJ1-6, the complete variable domain is NAGVMQNPRHLVRRRGQEARLRCSPMKGHSHVYWYRQLPEEGLKFMVYLQKENIIDESGMPKERFSAEFPKEGPSILRIQQVVRGDSAAYFCASSPTNNSPLHFGNGTRLTVT.

The rearrangement joins TRBV10-3 to TRBJ2-1; D call uncertain. CDR3 length: 15 residues. The germline V gene encodes CDR1 ENHRY and CDR2 SYGVKD. V was trimmed by 0 bases and J by 2 bases, leaving 8 bases between them. The CDR3 region has the DNA TGTGCCATCAGTGAGTCCAACGGCCCCTACAATGAGCAGTTCTTC. Its protein is CAISESNGPYNEQFF.

The chain couples TRBV7-2 to TRBJ2-1; 14 bases fit TRBD2. Germline CDR1 and CDR2: SGHTA and FQGNSA. J was trimmed by 4 bases and V by 4 bases; bases with no gene match: 6. This CDR3 region has 17 residues. The CDR3 nucleotides read TGTGCCAGCAGCTCGGGACTAGCGGGAGCCGATTACAATGAGCAGTTCTTC. Protein: CASSSGLAGADYNEQFF.

The chain has TRBV18 and TRBJ2-7; D ambiguous. Germline assignment: CDR1 KGHSH and CDR2 LQKENI. This CDR3 comprises 13 residues. Trimming took 2 bases from V and 2 from J, leaving 7 bases between them. DNA for the CDR3: TGTGCCAGCTCACCAGCAGGTCCCTACGAGCAGTACTTC. Translated, it gives CASSPAGPYEQYF. The complete variable domain, with remaining parts taken from reference TRBV18 and TRBJ2-7, reads NAGVMQNPRHLVRRRGQEARLRCSPMKGHSHVYWYRQLPEEGLKFMVYLQKENIIDESGMPKERFSAEFPKEGPSILRIQQVVRGDSAAYFCASSPAGPYEQYFGPGTRLTVT.

The chain employs TRBV6-1 and TRBJ2-7, with a tentative D call TRBD1 (7 bases). V dropped 3 bases and J dropped 2 bases, with 23 bases sitting between them. CDR3 size: 18 residues. Per germline, CDR1 MNHNS and CDR2 SASEGT. CDR3 bases: TGTGCCAGCAGTGAGTCCGGGGGACAGCCGCTCTCCACCTACGAGCAGTACTTC. This translates into CASSESGGQPLSTYEQYF.

V usage is TRBV30 and J usage is TRBJ1-1, with 7 bases fitting TRBD1. J was trimmed by 3 bases and V by 3 bases; bases with no gene match: 10. The CDR3 length is 15 residues. The V gene's germline CDR1 is GTSNPN and CDR2 SVGIG (reference sequence). The CDR3 loop is CAWRRPGGWDTEAFF. CDR3 DNA: TGTGCCTGGAGGCGACCAGGGGGATGGGACACTGAAGCTTTCTTT.

This clone has just a few counts. This rearrangement joins TRBV28 to TRBJ2-5; maybe TRBD1 (6 bases). The CDR3 extends over 13 amino acids. Trimming removed 6 bases at V and 5 bases at J, with 13 bases between. From germline, CDR1 is MDHEN and CDR2 SYDVKM. DNA of the CDR3: TGTGCCAGCAGAACAGGGATTGTGGAGACCCAGTACTTC. Its translation is CASRTGIVETQYF.

This sequence joins TRBV7-2 and TRBJ1-6, with D hard to call. The CDR3 spans 15 residues. Germline lookup yields CDR1 SGHTA and CDR2 FQGNSA. Trimming removed 1 base from V and 4 bases from J, with 8 bases in between. CDR3: CASSLGPGYNSPLHF. CDR3 coding DNA: TGTGCCAGCAGCTTAGGTCCGGGATATAATTCACCCCTCCACTTT.

The chain recombines TRBV4-2 with TRBJ2-1, with 8 nucleotides matching TRBD2. Per the germline V gene, CDR1 is LGHNA and CDR2 is YNFKEQ. V shed 4 bases and J 5 bases; nucleotides not matched to a gene: 10. The CDR3 loop spans 16 amino acids. The CDR3, as DNA: TGTGCCAGCAGCCTCTTGGGAGCGCGGGGGGACAATGAGCAGTTCTTC. As protein: CASSLLGARGDNEQFF.

This chain links TRBV5-1 with TRBJ2-2, with D tentatively TRBD1 (6 bases). V was trimmed by 5 bases and J by 0 bases, leaving 11 bases between them. The CDR3 is 15 residues long. Germline V gene sequence: CDR1 SGHRS, CDR2 YFSETQ. CDR3 sequence: CASSPRGTNTGELFF. CDR3 DNA: TGCGCCAGCAGTCCCAGGGGTACGAACACCGGGGAGCTGTTTTTT.

This clone was counted a few times. The chain has TRBV5-5 and TRBJ1-6; D gene unclear. Germline CDR1 and CDR2: SGHKS and YYEKEE (reference sequence). The CDR3 has 15 residues. V was shortened by 0 bases and J by 0 bases, with 4 bases between the two germline ends. CDR3 residues: CASSLESSYNSPLHF. The CDR3 coding sequence is TGTGCCAGCAGCTTGGAGAGCTCCTATAATTCACCCCTCCACTTT.

The rearrangement uses TRBV18 and TRBJ2-2; the match to TRBD2 covers 9 bases. V dropped 2 bases and J dropped 4; count of bases not matched to a gene: 5. Germline CDR1 KGHSH, CDR2 LQKENI. This CDR3 spans 16 amino acids. The CDR3 loop reads CASSPNLAGSTGELFF. The DNA of the CDR3 is TGTGCCAGCTCACCAAACCTAGCGGGGTCCACCGGGGAGCTGTTTTTT.

V and J are TRBV9 and TRBJ2-2, with 9 positions matching TRBD1. The germline CDR1 and CDR2 sequences are SGDLS and YYNGEE. V gave up 2 bases and J gave up 5 bases; unmatched junction bases: 10. The CDR3 runs to 17 residues. CDR3 residues: CASSVRPGTGRTGELFF. The CDR3 DNA follows: TGTGCCAGCAGCGTGCGCCCCGGGACAGGGAGGACCGGGGAGCTGTTTTTT.